Sequencing of this T cell receptor (beta chain) was carried out in a study of Ad26.COV2.S vaccination and SARS-CoV-2 variants. Treatment reported: over 15 received Ad26.COV2.S at low or high dose, single or two shots; several received placebo; per-sample allocation not given. Specimens were obtained on day 63 following the first vaccine or placebo injection. This adult donor, from Boston, was 18-55 years old. Points from the study as a whole: Measurement of non-spike TCR breadth gave similar results in vaccine and placebo recipients.

The CDR3 consists of 16 residues. V shed 9 bases and J 0 bases; nucleotides not matched to a gene: 10. Germline CDR1 is ENHRY and CDR2 is SYGVKD. The method was immunoSEQ multiplex PCR; TCRdb's version includes in-frame clones alone and lacks a portion of them. The repertoire holds about 350,000 clones, with around nine tenths as singletons. On this clone: Its antigen is as yet unknown.

This TCR came from a person between 18 and 65 years old who received the Ad26.COV2.S COVID-19 vaccine or a placebo. Sample: peripheral blood, taken in a trial of Ad26.COV2.S vaccine versus placebo. The rearrangement joins TRBV10-3 to TRBJ2-1, with TRBD2 identical over 8 bases. The DNA of the CDR3 is TGTGCCATTTCCAAACCTGGGACTAGCTCCTACAATGAGCAGTTCTTC. This sequence encodes CAISKPGTSSYNEQFF.